This T cell receptor beta chain was observed in a study of T-cell memory formation after mild COVID-19. On the study more broadly: Clusters were largely donor specific. The study's findings and limits: Chiefly within CM and EM were the contracting CD4+ clones; CD8+ ones were within EMRA.

Per germline, CDR1 DFQATT and CDR2 SNEGSKA (reference sequence). This CDR3 contains 14 residues. Trimming stripped 4 bases from V and 2 bases from J, with 13 bases between. This clonotype was seen a few times. What it recognizes is unknown. TCR alpha and TCR beta cDNA libraries carrying sample barcodes and UMIs were produced by 5'RACE using constant-segment primers. A single record per CDR3 protein comes from TCRdb applying MiXCR to the 5' RACE reads. The sample records some 490,000 distinct CDR3 sequences, roughly 18% being singletons. This receptor was obtained from an adult woman who had mild COVID-19 (a few samples of this study predate the infection). Cell type and time point are not known. The sequenced material came from PBMCs or a T cell subset sorted from them (not recorded which). This chain connects TRBV20-1 to TRBJ2-3; weak D call: TRBD2 (7 bases). DNA for the CDR3: TGCAGTGCTAAGGGGGGGCAAAACACAGATACGCAGTATTTT. It is translated as CSAKGGQNTDTQYF.